The 14 T cell receptor beta chains listed next were all sequenced from one sample in a study of T-cell reconstitution after alpha-beta-depleted transplantation in children. Molecular barcoding with unique molecular identifiers was used for the TCRbeta library. TCRdb re-analysed the PCR reads in MiXCR, keeping a single row per CDR3 protein. This sample has approximately 630,000 distinct CDR3 sequences, with less than 15% found just once. The sequenced sample was PBMCs, obtained before TCRalphabeta/CD19-depleted stem cell transplant. The receptors shown here come from a girl aged 2 to 9 with congenital amegakaryocytic thrombocytopenia, due to receive a stem cell transplant.

This clonotype was picked up many times. The V call is TRBV6-1, the J call TRBJ2-2; 11 bases are shared with TRBD2. Unmatched junction bases numbered 11, after V lost 8 bases and J lost 6 bases. Germline assignment: CDR1 MNHNS and CDR2 SASEGT. The CDR3 is 16 amino acids. The CDR3 spells CASGSSSGRPPGELFF. The CDR3 DNA reads TGTGCCAGCGGGAGCTCTAGCGGGAGGCCCCCCGGGGAGCTGTTTTTT.

This clonotype has at least ten counts. V gene TRBV20-1 combines with J gene TRBJ2-1, with a possible D match to TRBD1 (6 bases). CDR3 length: 14 residues. CDR1 is DFQATT, CDR2 SNEGSKA, per germline (reference sequence). Here the CDR3 reads CSGGPAPLYNEQFF. The DNA for the CDR3 is TGCTCTGGGGGCCCCGCGCCCCTTTACAATGAGCAGTTCTTC.

V is TRBV7-9 and J is TRBJ2-7; 8 bases are a match to TRBD1. The CDR3 has 12 residues. The germline V gene encodes CDR1 SEHNR and CDR2 FQNEAQ (reference sequence). With 10 bases clipped from V and 3 bases from J, the junction kept 5 bases outside the gene matches. As DNA, the CDR3 is TGTGCCACCGCCGACAGGGGCTACGAGCAGTACTTC. Translated: CATADRGYEQYF.

As regards this clonotype: One end of the junction varies from germline; a read error may be responsible. V usage is TRBV3-1 and J usage is TRBJ2-1, with D possibly being TRBD2 (6 bases). CDR3 length equals 17 residues. Germline lookup yields CDR1 LGHDT and CDR2 YNNKEL (reference sequence). The CDR3, as DNA: TGTACCAGCAGCCAAGATAATTACGGGAGCTCCTACAATGAGCAGTTCTTC. Its translation is CTSSQDNYGSSYNEQFF.

The V and J genes are TRBV7-9 and TRBJ2-6; D unclear. Germline assignment: CDR1 SEHNR and CDR2 FQNEAQ (reference sequence). The CDR3 contains 16 residues. V was trimmed by 3 bases and J by 0 bases, leaving 9 bases between them. CDR3 bases: TGTGCCAGCAGCTTCAGCGCGGCCTCTGGGGCCAACGTCCTGACTTTC. Protein: CASSFSAASGANVLTF.

This clonotype was counted at least ten times. The chain couples TRBV12-3 or TRBV12-4 to TRBJ1-2; no reliable D call. This CDR3 is built from 17 residues. V dropped 6 bases and J dropped 2 bases, with 22 bases sitting between them. The CDR3 nucleotides read TGTGCCAGCAGCCCCCGCAGCCGCGACTTCACCAACTATGGCTACACCTTC. Encoded protein: CASSPRSRDFTNYGYTF.

At least ten counts were recorded for this clonotype. The genes are TRBV7-9 and TRBJ2-1, with D uncertain. The V end was cut by 0 bases, the J end by 6 bases, with 18 bases between. This CDR3 contains 17 residues. The germline gives CDR1 SEHNR, CDR2 FQNEAQ (reference sequence). CDR3 region: CASSLALTSVLINEQFF. CDR3 coding DNA: TGTGCCAGCAGCTTAGCATTGACTTCCGTACTGATCAATGAGCAGTTCTTC.

This clonotype was counted only a few times. V and J are TRBV7-3 and TRBJ2-1, with TRBD2 matching 7 bases. The CDR3 spans 15 residues. The V segment lost 3 bases and the J segment 7 bases; nucleotides outside the gene matches: 9. Germline values: CDR1 SGHTA, CDR2 FQGTGA. The CDR3 is CASSLPGGGMNEQFF. The CDR3 nucleotides read TGTGCCAGCAGCTTGCCGGGAGGCGGCATGAATGAGCAGTTCTTC.

Concerning this clonotype itself: This sequence may be a read error, since a much larger clone differs from it by one base. The chain recombines TRBV20-1 with TRBJ1-2; D is unclear. V lost 6 bases, J lost 8 bases, and 16 bases lay in between. CDR1 is DFQATT, CDR2 SNEGSKA, per germline (reference sequence). The CDR3 totals 12 residues. The CDR3 loop is CSAIPRGEGYTF. The CDR3 DNA reads TGCAGTGCAATCCCCCGGGGTGAGGGCTACACCTTC.

This clonotype was seen at least ten times. The chain couples TRBV6-5 to TRBJ2-2; the D is unclear. Germline V gene lookup returns CDR1 MNHEY and CDR2 SVGAGI. The CDR3 covers 12 residues. Trimming stripped 7 bases from V and 8 bases from J, with 11 bases between. Written as DNA, the CDR3 is TGTGCCAGCACCCCCGGAGTAGGGGAGCTGTTTTTT. Translated: CASTPGVGELFF.

There are a few counts of this clonotype. The chain combines TRBV20-1 with TRBJ1-5, with a weak D call TRBD1 (5 bases). Germline CDR1 DFQATT, CDR2 SNEGSKA (reference sequence). Deletions cut 0 bases from V and 5 bases from J, with 8 bases between. The CDR3 runs 13 residues. In nucleotides, the CDR3 is TGCAGTGCTAGAGATATCAGGGATCAGCCCCAGCATTTT. This codes for CSARDIRDQPQHF.

Ten or more counts support this clonotype. The chain uses TRBV20-1 and TRBJ2-1; D remains unclear. CDR3 size: 15 residues. Trimming cost V 0 bases and J 1 base, with 10 bases left between them. The germline CDR1 and CDR2 sequences are DFQATT and SNEGSKA (reference sequence). The CDR3 sequence: CSARDQEISYNEQFF. In DNA form, the CDR3 reads TGCAGTGCTAGAGATCAGGAGATTTCCTACAATGAGCAGTTCTTC.

This clonotype was observed a handful of times. J is TRBJ2-7 and V is TRBV20-1; D unclear. The length of the CDR3 is 14 residues. Germline CDR1 is DFQATT and CDR2 is SNEGSKA (reference sequence). Trimming pared 6 bases from V and 0 bases from J, leaving 15 bases between. The CDR3 region has the DNA TGCAGTGCCCCCCCCAGCGTCAGCTCCTACGAGCAGTACTTC. This translates into CSAPPSVSSYEQYF.

For the CDR3, the DNA is TGTGCCAGCAGCTCCGGTGAGAGCGCCTACACAGATACGCAGTATTTT. Residues: CASSSGESAYTDTQYF. The chain employs TRBV7-2 and TRBJ2-3; D is uncertain. Germline V CDR1 and CDR2: SGHTA, FQGNSA. Trimming left V 4 bases short and J 2 bases short, with 16 bases between. This CDR3 has 16 residues.